The clone carrying this T cell receptor (beta chain) has ten or more counts. Its specificity is not known. The entry originates in a study of human T cells and chemical hapten exposure. Turning to the study itself: Sensitization employed 2% DPC on approximately 2 cm by approximately 2 cm of upper inner arm skin. Study-wide results and caveats: Alopecia affected the donors, so their immune response may differ from healthy people's. A positive correlation with patch test score was found for PT1 expanded TCR counts.

TCRdb independently ran MiXCR on the RACE reads; one entry per CDR3 protein. The sample records some 350,000 distinct CDR3 sequences, approximately 6.3% being singletons. The time point denotes: patch test 1, 2 weeks after DPC sensitization. The sample's treatment: therapeutic diphenylcyclopropenone sensitization with weekly scalp DPC. Donors, patients with alopecia ranging from 18 to 70 years old and judged suitable for DPC, provided samples. The clonotype originates from a woman aged 18-29 years with alopecia areata. Some clones in this sample may be carry-over from other donors' samples. The specimen comprised whole blood, sampled in connection with sensitization to the hapten diphenylcyclopropenone (DPC).

CDR3 sequence: CSARATGGFYNEQFF. The CDR3 bases are TGCAGTGCTAGAGCCACGGGGGGCTTCTACAATGAGCAGTTCTTC. The chain uses TRBV20-1 and TRBJ2-1; TRBD2 might be the D (7 bases). The germline gives CDR1 DFQATT, CDR2 SNEGSKA (reference sequence). The CDR3 totals 15 residues. Trimming removed 1 base from V and 3 bases from J, with 13 bases in between.